A single sample gave rise to the 4 T cell receptor beta chains below, sequenced in a study of cytomegalovirus exposure and HLA in healthy donors. PCR amplification relied on 60 Vbeta primers (plus 13 Jbeta primers). Measured with immunoSEQ multiplex PCR; TCRdb has only the in-frame clones, and not every one. The sample has some 190,000 clones; around 83% are singletons. Sequencing input: PBMCs. Receptors originate from a man aged 35-49 years in good health and CMV-seropositive.

The chain employs TRBV5-6 and TRBJ2-1; 11 positions match TRBD2. The CDR3 sequence is 17 residues long. Per the germline V gene, CDR1 is SGHDT and CDR2 is YYEEEE. Germline trimming cut 0 bases from V and 9 bases from J; bases unmatched to any gene: 11. CDR3 DNA sequence: TGTGCCAGCAGCTTGGTCGTCACTAGCGGGAGTTCTGGTGAGCAGTTCTTC. Amino acid sequence: CASSLVVTSGSSGEQFF.

This chain links TRBV6-5 with TRBJ2-7, with a possible D match to TRBD1 (6 bases). Germline lookup yields CDR1 MNHEY and CDR2 SVGAGI. The CDR3 totals 12 residues. Trimming shortened V by 6 bases and J by 7 bases, and 13 bases separated the two germline ends. The CDR3 is CASRPRQGEQYF. In DNA, the CDR3 is TGTGCCAGCAGACCCCGGCAGGGGGAGCAGTACTTC.

V usage is TRBV28 and J usage is TRBJ1-4; no clear D gene. Deletions cut 2 bases from V and 7 bases from J, with 5 bases between. This CDR3 is built from 12 residues. The germline V gene encodes CDR1 MDHEN and CDR2 SYDVKM. DNA for the CDR3: TGTGCCAGCAGTTTAACAGTTGAAAAACTGTTTTTT. Its protein product is CASSLTVEKLFF. The complete variable domain, with remaining parts taken from reference TRBV28 and TRBJ1-4, reads DVKVTQSSRYLVKRTGEKVFLECVQDMDHENMFWYRQDPGLGLRLIYFSYDVKMKEKGDIPEGYSVSREKKERFSLILESASTNQTSMYLCASSLTVEKLFFGSGTQLSVL.

The CDR3 reads CASSPNRASSGANVLTF. CDR3 in DNA: TGTGCCAGCTCACCAAACCGAGCAAGCTCTGGGGCCAACGTCCTGACTTTC. V gene TRBV18 combines with J gene TRBJ2-6, with D hard to call. The CDR3 contains 17 residues. V dropped 2 bases and J dropped 0 bases, with 11 bases sitting between them. Germline V gives CDR1 KGHSH, CDR2 LQKENI.